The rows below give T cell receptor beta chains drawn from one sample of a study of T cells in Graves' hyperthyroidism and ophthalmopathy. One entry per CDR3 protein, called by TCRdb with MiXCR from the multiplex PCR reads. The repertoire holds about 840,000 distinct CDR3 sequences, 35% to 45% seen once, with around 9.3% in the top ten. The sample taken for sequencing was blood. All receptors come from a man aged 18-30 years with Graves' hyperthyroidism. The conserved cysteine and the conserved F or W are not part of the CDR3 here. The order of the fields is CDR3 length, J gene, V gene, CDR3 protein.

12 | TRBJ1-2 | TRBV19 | ASSISGPGDGYT
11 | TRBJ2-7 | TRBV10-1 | ASSDPGSYEQY
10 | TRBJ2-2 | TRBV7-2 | ASKTDPGELF
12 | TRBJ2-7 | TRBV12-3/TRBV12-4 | ASRGGTDSYEQY
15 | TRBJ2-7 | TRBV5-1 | AGSYDSLAGRTYEQY
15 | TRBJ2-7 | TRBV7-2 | ASSMGLAGGPSYEQY
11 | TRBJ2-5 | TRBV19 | ASSGQGWETQY
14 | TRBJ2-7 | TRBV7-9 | ASSWGTSGSLYEQY
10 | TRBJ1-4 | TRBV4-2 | ASSLLSGTVF
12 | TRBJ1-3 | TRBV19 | ASSIDSFGNTIY
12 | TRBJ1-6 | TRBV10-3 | AISDLEQGGPLH
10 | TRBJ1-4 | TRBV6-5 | ASSESGEKLF
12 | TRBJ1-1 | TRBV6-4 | ASSEIAGNTEAF
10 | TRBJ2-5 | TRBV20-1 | SARGTAKTQY
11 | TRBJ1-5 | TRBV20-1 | SASWYSNQPQH
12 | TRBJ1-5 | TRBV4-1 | ASSQGVSNQPQH
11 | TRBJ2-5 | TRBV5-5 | ASSPVGSETQY
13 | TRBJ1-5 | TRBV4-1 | ASSQGRGGNQPQH
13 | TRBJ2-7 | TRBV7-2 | ASRPTSGRDYEQY
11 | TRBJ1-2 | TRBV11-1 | ASSYRPGGGYT
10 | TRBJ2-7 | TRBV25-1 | ATQTLTYEQY
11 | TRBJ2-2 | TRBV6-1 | ASQQFGAGELF
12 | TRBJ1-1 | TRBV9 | ASSLIEANTEAF
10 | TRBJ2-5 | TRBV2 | ACGKFQETQY
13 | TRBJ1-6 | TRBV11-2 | ASSLNGGENSPLH
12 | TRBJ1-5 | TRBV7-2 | ASTAMNRRVEKH
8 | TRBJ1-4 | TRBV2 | ASGGDRAI
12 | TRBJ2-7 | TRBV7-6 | ASSPRTSSYEQY
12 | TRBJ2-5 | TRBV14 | ASSQVVWGETQY
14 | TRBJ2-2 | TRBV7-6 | ASSPARGLSTGELF
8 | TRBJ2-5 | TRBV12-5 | ASGLQTQY
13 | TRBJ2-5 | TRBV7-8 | ASPATSGGRETQY
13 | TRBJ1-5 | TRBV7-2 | ASSFQPWGNQPQH
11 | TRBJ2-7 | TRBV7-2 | ASSFALNYEQY
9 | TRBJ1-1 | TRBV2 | ASRVRFEAF
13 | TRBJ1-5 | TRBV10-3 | AISESKALGQPQH
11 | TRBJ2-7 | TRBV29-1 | SVESGTGGEQY
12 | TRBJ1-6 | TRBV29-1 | SAPGAWDRSPLH
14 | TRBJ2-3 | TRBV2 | ASSYRGVEMTDTQY
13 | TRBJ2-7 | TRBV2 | ASSSRVEASYEQY
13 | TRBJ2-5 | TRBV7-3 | ASSLTRGPMETQY
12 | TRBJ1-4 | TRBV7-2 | ASSSVAGYGKLF
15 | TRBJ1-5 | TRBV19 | ASSIDLNSRSNQPQH
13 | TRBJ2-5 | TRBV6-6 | ASTRGGLDGETQY
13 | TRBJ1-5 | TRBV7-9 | ASSFLGQSNQPQH
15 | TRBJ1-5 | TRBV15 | ATRNTGGRYSNQPQH
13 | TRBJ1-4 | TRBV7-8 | ASSHLGPLNEKLF
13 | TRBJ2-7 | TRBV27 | ASSGGLAGVGEQY
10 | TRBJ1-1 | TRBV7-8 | ASSPLFTEAF
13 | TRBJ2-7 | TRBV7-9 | ASSLGAGGSYEQY
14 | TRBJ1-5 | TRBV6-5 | ASSKTGQRTNQPQH
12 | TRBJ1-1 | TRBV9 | ASSTRGAGTEAF
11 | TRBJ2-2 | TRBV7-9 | ASSFIGTGELF
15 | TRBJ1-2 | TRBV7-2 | ASSVGGTVLSSYGYT
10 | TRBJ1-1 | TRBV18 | ASSPDTGSAF
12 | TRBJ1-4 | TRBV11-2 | VSSLGLRDEKLF
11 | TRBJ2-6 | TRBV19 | ASHKAGANVLT
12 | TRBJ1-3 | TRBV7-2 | ASSFGTAGNTIY
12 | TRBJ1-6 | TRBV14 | ASSQQGRYSPLH